This T cell receptor beta chain was sequenced for a study of T cell changes during pregnancy in multiple sclerosis (dated by TCRdb to the late 2010s). Concerning the study at large: Changes in the T cell repertoire over the course of pregnancy were examined in this study in women with multiple sclerosis.

The sample holds a few counts of this clone. What this receptor recognizes is not known. One base away there is no much larger clone; base qualities are not given. Library preparation employed the immunoSEQ multiplex PCR assay. What TCRdb holds here is the immuneACCESS table cut down to in-frame rearrangements. Part of the clones is not present; checked against another copy, under half of the missing clones reflect an unresolved V gene, and the others are unexplained. This sample holds 35,000 or so clones; around 91% were observed only once. Jointly, the top ten make up 11% of the sample. The CDR3 starts with the cysteine, ends with the phenylalanine, and has 15 residues. Only CDR3 DNA is held: 45 bases, read in frame from base 1. Relative to germline, V is 7 bases shorter and J is 2 bases shorter, with 18 bases between their ends. CDR1 and CDR2, looked up from the germline V gene, are SGHRS and YFSETQ.

The input for sequencing was CD8+ T cells from peripheral blood mononuclear cells, taken in the third trimester of pregnancy. This TCR was sampled from a female donor with multiple sclerosis, enrolled in a pregnancy study. The chain joins TRBV5-1 to TRBJ2-5; a tentative D match to TRBD2 spans 6 bases. The DNA reads TGCGCCAGCGGTCCCGGGACTGTGTTTCAAGAGACCCAGTACTTC. Its protein reads: CASGPGTVFQETQYF.